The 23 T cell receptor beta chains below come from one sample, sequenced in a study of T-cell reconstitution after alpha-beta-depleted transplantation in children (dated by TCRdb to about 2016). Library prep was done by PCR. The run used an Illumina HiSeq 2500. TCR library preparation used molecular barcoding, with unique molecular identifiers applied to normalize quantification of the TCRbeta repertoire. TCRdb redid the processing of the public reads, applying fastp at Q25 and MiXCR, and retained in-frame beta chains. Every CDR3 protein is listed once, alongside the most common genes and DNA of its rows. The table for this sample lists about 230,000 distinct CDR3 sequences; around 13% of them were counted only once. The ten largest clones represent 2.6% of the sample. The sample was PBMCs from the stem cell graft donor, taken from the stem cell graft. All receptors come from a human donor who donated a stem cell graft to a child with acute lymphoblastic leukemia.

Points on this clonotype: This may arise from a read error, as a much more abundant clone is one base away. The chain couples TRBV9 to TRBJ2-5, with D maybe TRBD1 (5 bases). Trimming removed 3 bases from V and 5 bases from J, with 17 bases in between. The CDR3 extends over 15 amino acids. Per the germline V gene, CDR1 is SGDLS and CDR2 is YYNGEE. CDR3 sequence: CASSGVQGGSETQYF. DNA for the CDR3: TGTGCCAGCAGCGGGGTTCAGGGTGGAAGCGAGACCCAGTACTTC.

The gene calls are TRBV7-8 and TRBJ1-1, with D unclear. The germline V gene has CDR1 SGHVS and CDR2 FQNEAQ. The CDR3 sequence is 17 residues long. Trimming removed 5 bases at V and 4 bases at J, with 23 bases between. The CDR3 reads CASSPRHYPRRTTEAFF. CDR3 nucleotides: TGTGCCAGCAGCCCCCGACACTACCCTAGACGAACCACTGAAGCTTTCTTT.

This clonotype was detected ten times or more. This CDR3 reads CASSLDGGAHEQYF. CDR3 nucleotide sequence: TGTGCCAGCAGCTTAGACGGGGGGGCGCACGAGCAGTACTTC. This rearrangement joins TRBV7-2 to TRBJ2-7, with TRBD2 matching 8 bases. Germline CDR1 reads SGHTA; CDR2 reads FQGNSA. The V segment lost 1 base and the J segment 5 bases; nucleotides outside the gene matches: 4. The CDR3 totals 14 residues. Together with reference TRBV7-2 and TRBJ2-7, the CDR3 gives the full variable domain: GAGVSQSPSNKVTEKGKDVELRCDPISGHTALYWYRQSLGQGLEFLIYFQGNSAPDKSGLPSDRFSAERTGGSVSTLTIQRTQQEDSAVYLCASSLDGGAHEQYFGPGTRLTVT.

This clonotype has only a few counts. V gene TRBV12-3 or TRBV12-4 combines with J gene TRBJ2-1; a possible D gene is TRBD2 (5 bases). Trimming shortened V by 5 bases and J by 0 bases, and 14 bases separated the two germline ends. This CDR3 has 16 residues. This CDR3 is CASSGYLGSSYNEQFF. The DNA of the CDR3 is TGTGCCAGCAGTGGCTACTTGGGGAGCTCCTACAATGAGCAGTTCTTC.

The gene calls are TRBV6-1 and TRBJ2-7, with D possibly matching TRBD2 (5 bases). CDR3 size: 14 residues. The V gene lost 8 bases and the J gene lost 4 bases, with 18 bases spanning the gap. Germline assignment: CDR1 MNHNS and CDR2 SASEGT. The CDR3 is CASPPDGELYEQYF. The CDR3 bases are TGTGCCAGCCCTCCGGACGGGGAGTTATACGAGCAGTACTTC.

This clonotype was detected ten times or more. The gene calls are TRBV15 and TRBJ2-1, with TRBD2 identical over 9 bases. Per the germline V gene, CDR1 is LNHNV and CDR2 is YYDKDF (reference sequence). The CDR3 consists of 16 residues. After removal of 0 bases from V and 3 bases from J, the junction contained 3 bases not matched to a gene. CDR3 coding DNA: TGTGCCACCAGCAGAGATCAAGCGGGAGGCTACAATGAGCAGTTCTTC. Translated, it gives CATSRDQAGGYNEQFF.

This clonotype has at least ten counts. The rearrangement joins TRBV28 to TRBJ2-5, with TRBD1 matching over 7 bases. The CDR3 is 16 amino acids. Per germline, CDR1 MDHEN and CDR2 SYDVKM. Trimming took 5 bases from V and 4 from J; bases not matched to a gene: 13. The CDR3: CASSVYRGMSAETQYF. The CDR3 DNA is TGTGCCAGCAGTGTGTACAGGGGTATGAGCGCAGAGACCCAGTACTTC. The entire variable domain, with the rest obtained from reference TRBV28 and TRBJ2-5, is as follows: DVKVTQSSRYLVKRTGEKVFLECVQDMDHENMFWYRQDPGLGLRLIYFSYDVKMKEKGDIPEGYSVSREKKERFSLILESASTNQTSMYLCASSVYRGMSAETQYFGPGTRLLVL.

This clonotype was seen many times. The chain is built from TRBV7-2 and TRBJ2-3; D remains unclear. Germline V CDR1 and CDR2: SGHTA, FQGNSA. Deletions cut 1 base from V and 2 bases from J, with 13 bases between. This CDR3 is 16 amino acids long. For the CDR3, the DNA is TGTGCCAGCAGCTTAGGCGGATCACCCTCCACAGATACGCAGTATTTT. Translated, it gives CASSLGGSPSTDTQYF.

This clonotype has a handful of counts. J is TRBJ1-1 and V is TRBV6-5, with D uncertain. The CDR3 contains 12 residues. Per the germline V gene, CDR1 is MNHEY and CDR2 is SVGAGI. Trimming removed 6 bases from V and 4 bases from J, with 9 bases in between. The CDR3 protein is CASSSGFTEAFF. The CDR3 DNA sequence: TGTGCCAGCAGCTCGGGGTTCACTGAAGCTTTCTTT.

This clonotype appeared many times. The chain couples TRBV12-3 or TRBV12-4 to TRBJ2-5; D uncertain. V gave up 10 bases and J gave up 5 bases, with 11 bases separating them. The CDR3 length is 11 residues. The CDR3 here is CAISTAETQYF. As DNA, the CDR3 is TGTGCCATTTCGACGGCGGAGACCCAGTACTTC.

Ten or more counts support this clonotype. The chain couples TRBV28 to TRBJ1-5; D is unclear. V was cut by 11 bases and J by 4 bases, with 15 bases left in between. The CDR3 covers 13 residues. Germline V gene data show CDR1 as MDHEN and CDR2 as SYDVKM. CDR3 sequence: CAACRVRNQPQHF. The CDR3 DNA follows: TGTGCCGCATGTAGGGTTCGGAATCAGCCCCAGCATTTT. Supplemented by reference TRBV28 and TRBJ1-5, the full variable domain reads DVKVTQSSRYLVKRTGEKVFLECVQDMDHENMFWYRQDPGLGLRLIYFSYDVKMKEKGDIPEGYSVSREKKERFSLILESASTNQTSMYLCAACRVRNQPQHFGDGTRLSIL.

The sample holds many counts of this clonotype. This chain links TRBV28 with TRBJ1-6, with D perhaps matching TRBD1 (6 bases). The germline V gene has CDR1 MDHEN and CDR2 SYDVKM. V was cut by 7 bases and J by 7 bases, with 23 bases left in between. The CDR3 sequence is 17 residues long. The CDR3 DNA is TGTGCCAGCATCTCTGGGGGGGCTCGGGCGTGGAATTCACCCCTCCACTTT. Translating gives CASISGGARAWNSPLHF.

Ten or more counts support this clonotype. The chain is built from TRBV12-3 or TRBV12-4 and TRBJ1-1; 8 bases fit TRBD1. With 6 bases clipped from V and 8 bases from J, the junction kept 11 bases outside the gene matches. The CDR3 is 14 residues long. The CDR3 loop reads CASRGDRFGAEAFF. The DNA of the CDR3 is TGTGCCAGCAGGGGGGACAGGTTTGGGGCCGAAGCTTTCTTT.

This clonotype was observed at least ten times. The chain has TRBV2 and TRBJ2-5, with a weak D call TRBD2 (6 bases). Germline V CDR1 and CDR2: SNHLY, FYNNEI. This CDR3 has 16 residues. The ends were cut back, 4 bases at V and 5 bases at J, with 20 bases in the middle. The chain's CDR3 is CASSAISGRPGETQYF. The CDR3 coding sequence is TGTGCCAGCAGTGCAATTAGCGGACGACCAGGGGAGACCCAGTACTTC.

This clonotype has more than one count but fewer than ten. The CDR3 is CSAGGFQETQYF. CDR3 in DNA: TGCAGCGCTGGGGGGTTTCAAGAGACCCAGTACTTC. The chain has TRBV29-1 and TRBJ2-5; a possible D gene is TRBD2 (6 bases). The CDR3 spans 12 residues. CDR1 is SQVTM and CDR2 is ANQGSEA in the germline V gene. Trimming removed 7 bases from V and 2 bases from J, with 11 bases in between.

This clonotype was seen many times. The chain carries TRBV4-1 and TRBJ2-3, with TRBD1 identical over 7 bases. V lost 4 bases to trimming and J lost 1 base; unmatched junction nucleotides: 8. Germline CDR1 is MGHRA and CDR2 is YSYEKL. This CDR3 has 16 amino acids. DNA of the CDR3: TGCGCCAGCAGCCTATCATCCGGGACAGGCACAGATACGCAGTATTTT. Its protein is CASSLSSGTGTDTQYF.

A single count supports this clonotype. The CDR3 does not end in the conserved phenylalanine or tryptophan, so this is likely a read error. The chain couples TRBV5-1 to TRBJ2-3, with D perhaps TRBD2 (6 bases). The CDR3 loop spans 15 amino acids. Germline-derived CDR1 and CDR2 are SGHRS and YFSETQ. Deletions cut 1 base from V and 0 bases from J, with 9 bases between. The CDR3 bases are TGCGCCAGCAGCTTGCGGGGGAGGAGCACAGATACGCAGTATTCT. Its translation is CASSLRGRSTDTQYS.

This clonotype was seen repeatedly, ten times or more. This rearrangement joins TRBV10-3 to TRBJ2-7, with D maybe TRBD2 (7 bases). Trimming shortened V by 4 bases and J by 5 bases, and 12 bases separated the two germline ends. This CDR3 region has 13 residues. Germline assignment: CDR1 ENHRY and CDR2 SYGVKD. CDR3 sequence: CAISGGGGDEQYF. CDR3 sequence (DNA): TGTGCCATCAGTGGGGGAGGGGGAGACGAGCAGTACTTC.

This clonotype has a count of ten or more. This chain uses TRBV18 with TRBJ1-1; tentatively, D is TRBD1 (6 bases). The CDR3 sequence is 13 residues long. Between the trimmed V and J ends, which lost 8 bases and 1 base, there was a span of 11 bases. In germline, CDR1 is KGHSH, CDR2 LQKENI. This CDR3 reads CASSPTGNTEAFF. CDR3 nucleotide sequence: TGTGCCAGCAGCCCGACAGGGAACACTGAAGCTTTCTTT.

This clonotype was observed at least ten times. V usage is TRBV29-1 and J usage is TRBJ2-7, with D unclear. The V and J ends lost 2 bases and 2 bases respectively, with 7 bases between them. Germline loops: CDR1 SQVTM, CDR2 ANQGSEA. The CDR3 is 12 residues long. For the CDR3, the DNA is TGCAGCGTTGAATCAGCCACCTACGAGCAGTACTTC. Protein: CSVESATYEQYF.

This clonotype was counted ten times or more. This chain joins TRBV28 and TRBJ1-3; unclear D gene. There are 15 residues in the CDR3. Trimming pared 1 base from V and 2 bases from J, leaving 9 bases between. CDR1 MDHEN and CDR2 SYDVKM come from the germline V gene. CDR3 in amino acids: CASSLFPNTGNTIYF. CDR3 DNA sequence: TGTGCCAGCAGTTTATTCCCAAATACTGGAAACACCATATATTTT. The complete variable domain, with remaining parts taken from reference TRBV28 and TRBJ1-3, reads DVKVTQSSRYLVKRTGEKVFLECVQDMDHENMFWYRQDPGLGLRLIYFSYDVKMKEKGDIPEGYSVSREKKERFSLILESASTNQTSMYLCASSLFPNTGNTIYFGEGSWLTVV.

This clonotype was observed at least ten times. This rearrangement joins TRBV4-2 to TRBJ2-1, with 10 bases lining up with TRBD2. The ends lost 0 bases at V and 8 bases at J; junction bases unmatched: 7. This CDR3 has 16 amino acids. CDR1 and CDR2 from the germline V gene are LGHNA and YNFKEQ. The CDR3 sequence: CASSQDGLAGEDEQFF. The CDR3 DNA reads TGTGCCAGCAGCCAAGATGGGCTAGCGGGAGAGGATGAGCAGTTCTTC.

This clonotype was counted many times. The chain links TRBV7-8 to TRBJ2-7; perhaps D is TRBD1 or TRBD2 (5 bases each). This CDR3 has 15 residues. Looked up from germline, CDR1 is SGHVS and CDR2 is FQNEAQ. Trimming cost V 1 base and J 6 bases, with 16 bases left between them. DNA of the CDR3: TGTGCCAGCAGCTTAGTGGGGGTCCCGTTGGGCGAGCAGTACTTC. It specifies CASSLVGVPLGEQYF.